One and the same sample provided the 18 T cell receptor beta chains below, sequenced in a study of blood T cell repertoires in COVID-19. Clones were sequenced by immunoSEQ multiplex PCR, and TCRdb holds only the in-frame ones, with some missing. The top ten clones hold around 3.1% of a sample with around 97,000 clones, 87% of them seen once. Sequencing used peripheral blood. All receptors come from a man aged 45-65 years in a cohort sampled during active COVID-19.

This clone was seen a single time. V is TRBV5-6 and J is TRBJ2-1; TRBD1 aligns across 10 bases. Germline assignment: CDR1 SGHDT and CDR2 YYEEEE. V was clipped by 2 bases and J by 4 bases; unmatched bases: 6. This CDR3 is built from 16 residues. The CDR3 loop is CASSFLGQGSYNEQFF. The CDR3 DNA reads as TGTGCCAGCAGCTTTTTGGGACAGGGGAGTTACAATGAGCAGTTCTTC.

This chain links TRBV18 with TRBJ1-5; 7 positions match TRBD1. This CDR3 is 14 amino acids long. The J segment lost 4 bases and the V segment lost 2 bases, leaving 2 bases of the junction unmatched. The germline V gene encodes CDR1 KGHSH and CDR2 LQKENI. The DNA for the CDR3 is TGTGCCAGCTCACCAGACAGGGCGAATCAGCCCCAGCATTTT. As protein: CASSPDRANQPQHF.

The DNA for the CDR3 is TGTGCCAGTAGCACCGGGACAGGGTTCAACACTGAAGCTTTCTTT. This gives the protein CASSTGTGFNTEAFF. This chain links TRBV19 with TRBJ1-1, with TRBD1 matching 9 bases. This CDR3 spans 15 amino acids. V dropped 6 bases and J dropped 2; count of bases not matched to a gene: 7. Germline loops: CDR1 LNHDA, CDR2 SQIVND (reference sequence).

The V gene is TRBV5-1, the J gene TRBJ2-3; maybe TRBD2 (5 bases). The CDR3 runs to 12 residues. The ends were cut back, 3 bases at V and 5 bases at J, with 7 bases in the middle. CDR1 SGHRS and CDR2 YFSETQ come from the germline V gene. Here the CDR3 DNA reads TGCGCCAGCAGCTCCGCGGGAGATACGCAGTATTTT. Translated: CASSSAGDTQYF.

CDR3 sequence reads: CASSPQGAGGELFF. The CDR3 DNA is TGTGCCAGCAGCCCACAGGGGGCTGGCGGGGAGCTGTTTTTT. The chain joins TRBV11-2 to TRBJ2-2; 9 nucleotides align to TRBD1. Per the germline V gene, CDR1 is SGHAT and CDR2 is FQNNGV. The CDR3 totals 14 residues. V lost 5 bases and J lost 7; bases outside the gene matches: 5.

V is TRBV20-1 and J is TRBJ2-1, with TRBD1 matching over 7 bases. V lost 3 bases to trimming and J lost 2 bases; unmatched junction nucleotides: 7. Germline CDR1 and CDR2: DFQATT and SNEGSKA (reference sequence). The length of the CDR3 is 15 residues. In nucleotides, the CDR3 is TGCAGTGCTAGTGGACGACAGGGCACCTACAATGAGCAGTTCTTC. Translating it yields CSASGRQGTYNEQFF.

As DNA, the CDR3 is TGTGCCAGCAGCCAAGTCCGGGGATCGAACACCGGGGAGCTGTTTTTT. It translates to CASSQVRGSNTGELFF. The genes are TRBV3-1 (or the pseudogene TRBV3-2) and TRBJ2-2, with D perhaps matching TRBD2 (5 bases). CDR3 size: 16 residues. Germline-derived CDR1 and CDR2 are LGHDT and YNNKEL (reference sequence). The V end was cut by 1 base, the J end by 0 bases, with 9 bases between.

J is TRBJ2-3 and V is TRBV7-2; 7 nucleotides align to TRBD1. Germline V lookup: CDR1 SGHTA, CDR2 FQGNSA. This CDR3 contains 16 residues. With 6 bases clipped from V and 5 bases from J, the junction kept 14 bases outside the gene matches. CDR3 nucleotide sequence: TGTGCCAGCAGAGGCCCCAGACAGGGTGGTAAAGATACGCAGTATTTT. As protein: CASRGPRQGGKDTQYF. Complete variable domain (other parts from reference TRBV7-2 and TRBJ2-3): GAGVSQSPSNKVTEKGKDVELRCDPISGHTALYWYRQSLGQGLEFLIYFQGNSAPDKSGLPSDRFSAERTGGSVSTLTIQRTQQEDSAVYLCASRGPRQGGKDTQYFGPGTRLTVL.

The chain combines TRBV27 with TRBJ1-6; 7 bases are shared with TRBD1. The germline CDR1 and CDR2 sequences are MNHEY and SMNVEV (reference sequence). Trimming removed 0 bases from V and 6 bases from J; junction bases left unmatched: 8. The CDR3 has 17 amino acids. The CDR3 is CASSLSAGQTFNSPLHF. In DNA, the CDR3 is TGTGCCAGCAGTTTATCGGCGGGACAGACTTTTAATTCACCCCTCCACTTT.

The chain carries TRBV11-2 and TRBJ2-7, with D uncertain. Germline CDR1 reads SGHAT; CDR2 reads FQNNGV. V was cut by 0 bases and J by 1 base, with 13 bases left in between. CDR3 length equals 16 residues. The CDR3 region has the DNA TGTGCCAGCAGCTTAGATCTTGGATCCGGGTCCTACGAGCAGTACTTC. Protein sequence: CASSLDLGSGSYEQYF.

This clone has only a few counts. V is TRBV11-3 and J is TRBJ1-1; D remains ambiguous. Germline CDR1 and CDR2: SGHNT and YENEEA. Trimming took 2 bases from V and 2 from J, leaving 9 bases between them. CDR3 length equals 14 residues. The CDR3 sequence is CASSLRGFNTEAFF. The CDR3 DNA follows: TGTGCCAGCAGCTTACGAGGGTTTAACACTGAAGCTTTCTTT. Combining the CDR3 with reference TRBV11-3 and TRBJ1-1 gives the whole variable domain EAGVVQSPRYKIIEKKQPVAFWCNPISGHNTLYWYLQNLGQGPELLIRYENEEAVDDSQLPKDRFSAERLKGVDSTLKIQPAELGDSAVYLCASSLRGFNTEAFFGQGTRLTVV.

CDR3 in DNA: TGTGCCACCAGTGATTGGGCTGCCACAGATACGCAGTATTTT. Amino acids: CATSDWAATDTQYF. This sequence joins TRBV24-1 and TRBJ2-3; no clear D gene. Germline assignment: CDR1 KGHDR and CDR2 SFDVKD. Trimming stripped 2 bases from V and 2 bases from J, with 7 bases between. The CDR3 length is 14 residues.

V is TRBV7-2 and J is TRBJ2-7, with D maybe TRBD2 (5 bases). This CDR3 is built from 14 residues. The V gene's germline CDR1 is SGHTA and CDR2 FQGNSA. With 5 bases removed from V and 0 bases from J, the gap between germline ends came to 11 bases. Here the CDR3 DNA reads TGTGCCAGCAGCGCCGGTGGGAGCTCCTACGAGCAGTACGTC. Encoded protein: CASSAGGSSYEQYV.

V usage is TRBV4-2 and J usage is TRBJ2-3, with D possibly matching TRBD2 (6 bases). Trimming removed 2 bases from V and 9 bases from J, with 15 bases in between. The CDR3 extends over 14 amino acids. Germline values: CDR1 LGHNA, CDR2 YNFKEQ. CDR3 coding DNA: TGTGCCAGCAGCCAATCCCTTAGCGGTGACACGCAGTATTTT. Its protein product is CASSQSLSGDTQYF.

This chain connects TRBV6-5 to TRBJ1-5; 8 positions agree with TRBD1. The germline CDR1 and CDR2 sequences are MNHEY and SVGAGI. This CDR3 is built from 15 residues. J was trimmed by 7 bases and V by 5 bases; bases with no gene match: 10. Written as DNA, the CDR3 is TGTGCCAGCAGTCTTGGTGGGGCAGGGGGCCAGCCCCAGCATTTT. Translation gives CASSLGGAGGQPQHF.

V gene TRBV6-5 combines with J gene TRBJ1-2, with TRBD1 identical over 9 bases. Looked up from germline, CDR1 is MNHEY and CDR2 is SVGAGI. V was pared by 6 bases and J by 2 bases, with 4 bases of the junction left unmatched. The CDR3 consists of 14 residues. The CDR3 coding sequence is TGTGCCAGCAGAGACAGGGGGAGCAACTATGGCTACACCTTC. Its protein is CASRDRGSNYGYTF.

The V gene is TRBV6-5, the J gene TRBJ2-7, with TRBD1 matching 8 bases. CDR1 MNHEY and CDR2 SVGAGI come from the germline V gene. The CDR3 consists of 15 residues. With V trimmed by 0 bases and J by 4 bases, 5 bases remained unmatched. The CDR3 is CASSYSDRATYEQYF. The CDR3 DNA reads as TGTGCCAGCAGTTACTCGGACAGGGCTACGTACGAGCAGTACTTC.

The V call is TRBV18, the J call TRBJ2-2; TRBD2 is a possible D gene (6 bases). V was shortened by 2 bases and J by 5 bases, with 15 bases between the two germline ends. This CDR3 spans 16 amino acids. Germline assignment: CDR1 KGHSH and CDR2 LQKENI. The chain's CDR3 is CASSPGSRGTTGELFF. DNA of the CDR3: TGTGCCAGCTCACCAGGTTCACGGGGGACGACCGGGGAGCTGTTTTTT. Variable domain in full (rest from reference TRBV18 and TRBJ2-2): NAGVMQNPRHLVRRRGQEARLRCSPMKGHSHVYWYRQLPEEGLKFMVYLQKENIIDESGMPKERFSAEFPKEGPSILRIQQVVRGDSAAYFCASSPGSRGTTGELFFGEGSRLTVL.